The table lists the clone carrying this T cell receptor beta chain with a count of one. Antigen: not known. At one end, the junction sequence differs from germline, possibly due to a read error. Listed TCR primers and previously described methods were used for bulk TCR libraries. From the PCR reads, TCRdb called clonotypes with MiXCR, one entry per CDR3 protein. The sample shows 460,000 or so distinct CDR3 sequences, 25% of them seen only once. The source of the sample is a study of molecular identifiers for immune sequencing clone quantification. Study outcomes and limitations: Clones exceeding 20 RNA copies carried over 99% of effector molecules but under 1% of naive-cell molecules.

Libraries from naive CD8 cells were generated from approximately 20,000 to 1,000,000 sorted cells (with 10%, 30% or 50% RNA). Naive CD8 T cells were sorted as CD8+CD4-CCR7+CD45RA+. Germline V gene data show CDR1 as SEHNR and CDR2 as FQNEAQ (reference sequence). The CDR3 is 15 amino acids. The chain has TRBV7-9 and TRBJ2-5, with D possibly matching TRBD2 (7 bases). This receptor was obtained from a human donor in good health. Some libraries in this study had Jurkat cell RNA spiked in. The specimen was naive CD8+ T cells from blood, with Jurkat cell RNA spiked in. Subset meaning: FACS-sorted CD8+CD4-CCR7+CD45RA+ naive T cells. DNA for the CDR3: TGTGCCAGCAGCTCGGGGGGCATTTTAGGAGAGCCCCAGTACTTC. Its translation is CASSSGGILGEPQYF.